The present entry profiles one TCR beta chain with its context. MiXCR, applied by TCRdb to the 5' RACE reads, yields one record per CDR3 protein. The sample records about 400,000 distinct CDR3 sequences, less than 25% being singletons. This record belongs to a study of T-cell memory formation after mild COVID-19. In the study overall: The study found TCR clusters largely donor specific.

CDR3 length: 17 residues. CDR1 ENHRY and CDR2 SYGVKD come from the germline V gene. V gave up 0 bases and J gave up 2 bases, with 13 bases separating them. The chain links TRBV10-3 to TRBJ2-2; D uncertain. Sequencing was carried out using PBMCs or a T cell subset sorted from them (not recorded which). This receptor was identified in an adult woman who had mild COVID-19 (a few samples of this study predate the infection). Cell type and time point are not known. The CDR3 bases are TGTGCCATCAGTGAGTCGACTCAGACACCTAACACCGGGGAGCTGTTTTTT. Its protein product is CAISESTQTPNTGELFF.